The clone carrying this T cell receptor (beta chain) has a handful of counts. The sample is drawn from a study of neoadjuvant anti-PD-1 for oral cavity cancer. The repertoire was sequenced with immunoSEQ multiplex PCR; TCRdb's copy has only in-frame clones and lacks some. The sample records over 7,500 clones, 60% to 80% being singletons. The time point: after neoadjuvant nivolumab, at surgical resection. These newly diagnosed stage II-IVA oral cavity squamous cell carcinoma patients had no prior systemic or radiation treatment. Cohort: HPV-negative, locally advanced oral cavity squamous cell carcinoma patients. This CDR3 contains 14 residues. The V gene's germline CDR1 is SGHVS and CDR2 FQNEAQ. Trimming removed 7 bases from V and 6 bases from J; junction bases left unmatched: 8.

Source: PBMCs, taken after nivolumab (anti-PD-1) treatment. This chain connects TRBV7-8 to TRBJ2-2, with 7 bases lining up with TRBD2. This sequence originates from a person aged 40-85 years with oral cavity squamous cell carcinoma. As DNA, the CDR3 is TGTGCCAGCAAGAGGGACTACCCTCCCGGGGAGCTGTTTTTT. Protein sequence: CASKRDYPPGELFF.